The next 23 T cell receptor beta chains were all read from a single sample in a study of post-analysis software for immune sequencing data. These receptors' targets are unknown. Study-wide findings and caveats: TRBV5-6, TRBV5-1 and TRBV20-1 belonged to a set of a handful of TRBV segments that were more frequent in patients than controls.

Unique molecular identifiers were present in the TCR beta cDNA libraries. TCRdb used MiXCR to reprocess the PCR reads, holding one entry per CDR3 protein. The sample records 650,000 to 900,000 distinct CDR3 sequences, roughly 46% being singletons. The material sequenced was blood. Receptor source: a girl under 18 with multiple sclerosis.

V is TRBV27 and J is TRBJ2-7; D might be TRBD2 (6 bases). The J call may not be correct, given that the DNA end is closer to TRBJ2-5. CDR1 MNHEY and CDR2 SMNVEV come from the germline V gene (reference sequence). This CDR3 contains 14 residues. CDR3 nucleotide sequence: TGTGCCAGCAGCCTAACCGGGACTCGGGAGACCCAGTACTTC. Translation gives CASSLTGTRETQYF.

The CDR3: CASSQNRGGYEQYF. CDR3 coding DNA: TGTGCCAGCAGCCAGAACAGGGGGGGCTACGAGCAGTACTTC. V usage is TRBV5-5 and J usage is TRBJ2-7; D may be TRBD1 (8 bases). The CDR3 runs 14 residues. Germline values: CDR1 SGHKS, CDR2 YYEKEE (reference sequence). Deletions cut 4 bases from V and 3 bases from J, with 14 bases between. Supplemented by reference TRBV5-5 and TRBJ2-7, the full variable domain reads DAGVTQSPTHLIKTRGQQVTLRCSPISGHKSVSWYQQVLGQGPQFIFQYYEKEERGRGNFPDRFSARQFPNYSSELNVNALLLGDSALYLCASSQNRGGYEQYFGPGTRLTVT.

CDR3 coding DNA: TGTGCCAGCAGTTCCGGGAGAGGTACCCCAGGGAATGAGCAGTTCTTC. Its translation is CASSSGRGTPGNEQFF. The rearrangement uses TRBV6-1 and TRBJ2-1; possibly TRBD2 for D (6 bases). Germline V gives CDR1 MNHNS, CDR2 SASEGT. Trimming took off 5 bases at V and 7 bases at J, with 21 bases between the two ends. This CDR3 has 16 residues.

The V call is TRBV20-1, the J call TRBJ2-7, with a weak D call TRBD2 (5 bases). Deletions cut 6 bases from V and 3 bases from J, with 9 bases between. The CDR3 sequence is 11 residues long. Germline V gene lookup returns CDR1 DFQATT and CDR2 SNEGSKA (reference sequence). The CDR3 is CSAVRGYEQYF. The CDR3 DNA reads TGCAGTGCCGTTCGGGGCTACGAGCAGTACTTC.

This clonotype came up a few times. The rearrangement joins TRBV10-3 to TRBJ2-5; unclear D gene. This CDR3 spans 15 amino acids. The ends were cut back, 3 bases at V and 0 bases at J, with 11 bases in the middle. CDR1 ENHRY and CDR2 SYGVKD come from the germline V gene. The CDR3 DNA reads TGTGCCATCAGTGACCGGGTGTTGAACCAAGAGACCCAGTACTTC. Its translation: CAISDRVLNQETQYF.

V usage is TRBV29-1 and J usage is TRBJ2-3, with TRBD2 identical over 7 bases. Germline V gene sequence: CDR1 SQVTM, CDR2 ANQGSEA. There are 17 residues in the CDR3. With V trimmed by 0 bases and J by 4 bases, 13 bases remained unmatched. The CDR3 nucleotides read TGCAGCGTTGAAGAGACCCGGGACTACCTCACACCAGATACGCAGTATTTT. Encoded protein: CSVEETRDYLTPDTQYF.

The chain is built from TRBV7-2 and TRBJ2-5, with D possibly matching TRBD2 (5 bases). CDR3 size: 14 residues. V lost 5 bases and J 5 bases, leaving 15 bases between the germline ends. Germline CDR1 and CDR2: SGHTA and FQGNSA. The CDR3: CASSPGMSMETQYF. The CDR3 coding sequence is TGTGCCAGCAGCCCGGGGATGAGTATGGAGACCCAGTACTTC.

The DNA of the CDR3 is TGTGCCAGCAGCTTAGCGGGGCTAGCGGGAGGTGCCTACGAGCAGTACTTC. Protein: CASSLAGLAGGAYEQYF. The chain combines TRBV7-2 with TRBJ2-7, with TRBD2 identical over 11 bases. The germline V gene encodes CDR1 SGHTA and CDR2 FQGNSA. This CDR3 is 17 amino acids long. J was trimmed by 2 bases and V by 0 bases; bases with no gene match: 6. Complete variable domain (other parts from reference TRBV7-2 and TRBJ2-7): GAGVSQSPSNKVTEKGKDVELRCDPISGHTALYWYRQSLGQGLEFLIYFQGNSAPDKSGLPSDRFSAERTGGSVSTLTIQRTQQEDSAVYLCASSLAGLAGGAYEQYFGPGTRLTVT.

This chain links TRBV12-3 or TRBV12-4 with TRBJ1-1; no clear D. The CDR3 covers 15 residues. V dropped 7 bases and J dropped 1 base, with 16 bases sitting between them. The CDR3 loop is CASKHGLGSNTEAFF. CDR3 in DNA: TGTGCCAGCAAGCATGGGTTAGGATCGAACACTGAAGCTTTCTTT.

V and J are TRBV25-1 and TRBJ1-2; 10 nucleotides match TRBD1. CDR3 length: 14 residues. Trimming at V came to 3 bases and at J to 6 bases, leaving 4 bases not matched to a gene. CDR1 and CDR2 (germline): MGHDK, SYGVNS. The CDR3 is CASSDHGTGDGYTF. CDR3 nucleotides: TGTGCCAGCAGTGACCACGGGACAGGGGATGGCTACACCTTC.

This clonotype was seen a handful of times. The gene calls are TRBV4-1 and TRBJ1-2; D remains ambiguous. V lost 0 bases and J 5 bases, leaving 10 bases between the germline ends. This CDR3 comprises 14 residues. Per the germline V gene, CDR1 is MGHRA and CDR2 is YSYEKL. The CDR3 sequence is CASSQDRSEYGYTF. The CDR3 DNA is TGCGCCAGCAGCCAAGATCGTTCTGAATATGGCTACACCTTC.

This clonotype was counted ten times or more. The CDR3 protein is CASSLDGYGYTF. The CDR3 region has the DNA TGTGCCAGCAGCTTAGACGGCTATGGCTACACCTTC. The chain has TRBV7-2 and TRBJ1-2; unclear D gene. The CDR3 spans 12 residues. The germline gives CDR1 SGHTA, CDR2 FQGNSA. The V gene lost 1 base and the J gene lost 4 bases, with 4 bases spanning the gap.

Concerning this clonotype itself: An end of the junction differs from the germline gene, which may be a read error. V usage is TRBV13 and J usage is TRBJ2-7, with 8 bases fitting TRBD1. The J call may not be correct, given that the DNA end is closer to TRBJ2-5. The CDR3 has 15 residues. The V gene's germline CDR1 is PRHDT and CDR2 FYEKMQ (reference sequence). CDR3 coding DNA: TGTGCCGGCAGCTTAGGCGGCAGGGGGCACGAGACCCAGTACTTC. Translated: CAGSLGGRGHETQYF.

V is TRBV5-6 and J is TRBJ2-3; possibly TRBD2 for D (6 bases). The CDR3 has 18 amino acids. The V gene lost 0 bases and the J gene lost 1 base, with 18 bases spanning the gap. CDR1 is SGHDT and CDR2 is YYEEEE in the germline V gene. The CDR3 sequence is CASSLGELAAPGTDTQYF. For the CDR3, the DNA is TGTGCCAGCAGCTTGGGGGAATTAGCGGCCCCGGGCACAGATACGCAGTATTTT.

This rearrangement joins TRBV25-1 to TRBJ1-2; the D is unclear. The V end was cut by 2 bases, the J end by 5 bases, with 12 bases between. Germline V gene lookup returns CDR1 MGHDK and CDR2 SYGVNS. The CDR3 consists of 14 residues. CDR3 sequence: CASSESRPGYGYTF. DNA of the CDR3: TGTGCCAGCAGTGAAAGCCGTCCGGGGTATGGCTACACCTTC.

This rearrangement joins TRBV12-3 or TRBV12-4 to TRBJ2-7; 7 bases line up with TRBD2. V trimming: 4 bases; J trimming: 2 bases; junction bases outside the gene matches: 11. The CDR3 spans 16 residues. CDR3 sequence (DNA): TGTGCCAGCAGTTGGGGGGGAGGTCCCCGTCCCTACGAGCAGTACTTC. It is translated as CASSWGGGPRPYEQYF.

This chain links TRBV5-1 with TRBJ1-4, with 7 bases matching TRBD1. The germline V gene has CDR1 SGHRS and CDR2 YFSETQ. V trimming: 2 bases; J trimming: 5 bases; junction bases outside the gene matches: 6. The length of the CDR3 is 15 residues. As DNA, the CDR3 is TGCGCCAGCAGCTTACCGGGACAGACGAATGAAAAACTGTTTTTT. Its translation: CASSLPGQTNEKLFF.

The chain combines TRBV28 with TRBJ1-2, with unresolved D. The V gene lost 4 bases and the J gene lost 4 bases, with 13 bases spanning the gap. The CDR3 length is 14 residues. CDR1 is MDHEN, CDR2 SYDVKM, per germline. As DNA, the CDR3 is TGTGCCAGCAGTTACAGCGAGCAAGGCTATGGCTACACCTTC. This encodes CASSYSEQGYGYTF.

This chain connects TRBV10-2 to TRBJ2-3; D remains unclear. V was trimmed by 3 bases and J by 6 bases, leaving 13 bases between them. This CDR3 spans 14 amino acids. Germline CDR1 WSHSY, CDR2 SAAADI. CDR3 DNA: TGCGCCAGCAGTGACCCGAATCGATTGGATACGCAGTATTTT. It translates to CASSDPNRLDTQYF.

This chain connects TRBV30 to TRBJ1-5; no firm D call. The germline V gene encodes CDR1 GTSNPN and CDR2 SVGIG (reference sequence). The CDR3 covers 15 residues. V was clipped by 4 bases and J by 4 bases, with 17 bases between them. Here the CDR3 reads CAWMDPATLNQPQHF. The CDR3, as DNA: TGTGCCTGGATGGATCCGGCCACACTAAATCAGCCCCAGCATTTT.

The chain recombines TRBV5-1 with TRBJ2-1; the match to TRBD2 covers 8 bases. The CDR3 spans 20 residues. Germline CDR1 SGHRS, CDR2 YFSETQ. V shed 4 bases and J 0 bases; nucleotides not matched to a gene: 18. This CDR3 reads CASSATRLAGTTSSYNEQFF. CDR3 DNA sequence: TGCGCCAGCAGCGCTACTCGGCTAGCGGGTACCACCAGCTCCTACAATGAGCAGTTCTTC. Together with reference TRBV5-1 and TRBJ2-1, the CDR3 gives the full variable domain: KAGVTQTPRYLIKTRGQQVTLSCSPISGHRSVSWYQQTPGQGLQFLFEYFSETQRNKGNFPGRFSGRQFSNSRSEMNVSTLELGDSALYLCASSATRLAGTTSSYNEQFFGPGTRLTVL.

The J gene is TRBJ2-1, the V gene TRBV12-3 or TRBV12-4; perhaps TRBD2 as D (6 bases). Trimming cost V 5 bases and J 0 bases, with 14 bases left between them. This CDR3 contains 16 residues. CDR3 amino acids: CASSKGLAGSYNEQFF. CDR3 bases: TGTGCCAGCAGTAAGGGACTTGCGGGCTCCTACAATGAGCAGTTCTTC.

The table lists this clonotype with a few counts. The chain couples TRBV27 to TRBJ2-5, with 7 bases identical to TRBD2. Germline assignment: CDR1 MNHEY and CDR2 SMNVEV (reference sequence). With 6 bases clipped from V and 2 bases from J, the junction kept 3 bases outside the gene matches. This CDR3 has 13 amino acids. The chain's CDR3 is CASRPGLQETQYF. The CDR3 DNA reads TGTGCCAGCAGGCCGGGACTACAAGAGACCCAGTACTTC.